This record concerns one T cell receptor (beta chain) sequence. The record originates from a study of cytomegalovirus exposure and HLA in healthy donors. PCR was performed using 60 Vbeta and 13 Jbeta primers. Profiled with immunoSEQ multiplex PCR; TCRdb holds only in-frame clones, not every one. Counted here are 150,000 or so clones, roughly 80% occurring once; the ten biggest clones make up around 6.9%. J lost 5 bases, V lost 7 bases, and 9 bases had no gene match. The CDR3 is made up of 15 amino acids. Per the germline V gene, CDR1 is WSHSY and CDR2 is SAAADI. Sequencing was done on a sample of PBMCs. The chain has TRBV10-2 and TRBJ2-7; 12 bases line up with TRBD2. The receptor was isolated from a male donor in good health and CMV-seropositive. The CDR3 region has the DNA TGCGCCAGCACATCCCTAGCGGGAGGGATGAACGAGCAGTACTTC. Its protein is CASTSLAGGMNEQYF.